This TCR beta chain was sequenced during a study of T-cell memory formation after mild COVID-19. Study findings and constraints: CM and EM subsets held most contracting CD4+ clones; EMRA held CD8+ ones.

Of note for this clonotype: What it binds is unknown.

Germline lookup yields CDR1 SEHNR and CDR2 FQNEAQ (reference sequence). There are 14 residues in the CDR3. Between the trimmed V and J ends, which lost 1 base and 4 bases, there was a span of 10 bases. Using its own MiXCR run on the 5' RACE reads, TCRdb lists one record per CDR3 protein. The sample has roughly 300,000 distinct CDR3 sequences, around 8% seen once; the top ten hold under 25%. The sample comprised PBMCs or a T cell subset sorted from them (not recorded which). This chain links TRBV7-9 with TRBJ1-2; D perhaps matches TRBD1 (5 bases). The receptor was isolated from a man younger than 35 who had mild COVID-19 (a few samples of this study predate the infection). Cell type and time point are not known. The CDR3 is CASSLESGGYGYTF. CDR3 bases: TGTGCCAGCAGCTTAGAATCCGGGGGCTATGGCTACACCTTC.